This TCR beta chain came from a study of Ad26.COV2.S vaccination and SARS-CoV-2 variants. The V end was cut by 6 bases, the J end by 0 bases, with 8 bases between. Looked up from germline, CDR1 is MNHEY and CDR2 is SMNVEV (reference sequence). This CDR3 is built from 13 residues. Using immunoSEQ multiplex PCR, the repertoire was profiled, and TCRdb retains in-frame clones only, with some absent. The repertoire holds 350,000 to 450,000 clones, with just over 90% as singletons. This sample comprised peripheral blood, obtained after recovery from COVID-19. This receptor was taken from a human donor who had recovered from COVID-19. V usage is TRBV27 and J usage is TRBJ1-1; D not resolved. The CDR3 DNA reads TGTGCCAGCAGATTCTCGATGAACACTGAAGCTTTCTTT. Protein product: CASRFSMNTEAFF.